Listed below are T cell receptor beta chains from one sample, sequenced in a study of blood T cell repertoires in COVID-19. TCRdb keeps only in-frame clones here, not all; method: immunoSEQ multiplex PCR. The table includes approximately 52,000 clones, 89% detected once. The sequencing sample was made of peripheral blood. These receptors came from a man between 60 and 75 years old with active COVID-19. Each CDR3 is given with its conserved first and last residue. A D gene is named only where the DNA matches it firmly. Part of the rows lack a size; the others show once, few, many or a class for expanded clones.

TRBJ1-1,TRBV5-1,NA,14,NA,CASSLSPVNTEAFF,TGCGCCAGCAGCTTATCTCCGGTTAACACTGAAGCTTTCTTT
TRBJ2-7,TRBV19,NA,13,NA,CASSIGGLGEQYF,TGTGCCAGTAGTATAGGAGGCCTCGGGGAGCAGTACTTC
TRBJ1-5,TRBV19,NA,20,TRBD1,CASSIETGQRGDRADQPQHF,TGTGCCAGTAGTATAGAGACGGGACAGAGAGGGGATCGAGCAGATCAGCCCCAGCATTTT
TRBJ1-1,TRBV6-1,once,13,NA,CASSRGQSTEAFF,TGTGCCAGCAGCCGAGGACAGAGCACTGAAGCTTTCTTT
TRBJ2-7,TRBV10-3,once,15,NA,CAISESGSRTYEQYF,TGTGCCATCAGTGAGTCTGGGAGCAGAACCTACGAGCAGTACTTC
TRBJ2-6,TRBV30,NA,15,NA,CAWTPGISGANVLTF,TGTGCCTGGACCCCAGGGATCTCTGGGGCCAACGTCCTGACTTTC
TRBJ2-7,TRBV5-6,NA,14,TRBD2,CASLGGLGRYEQYF,TGTGCCAGCTTGGGGGGACTAGGGCGCTACGAGCAGTACTTC
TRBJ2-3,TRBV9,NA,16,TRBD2,CASSSRGSGNTDTQYF,TGTGCCAGCAGCTCCCGGGGTAGCGGGAACACAGATACGCAGTATTTT
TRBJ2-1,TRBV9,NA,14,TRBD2,CASSAGLAGGYQFF,TGTGCCAGCAGCGCGGGACTAGCGGGAGGGTACCAGTTCTTC
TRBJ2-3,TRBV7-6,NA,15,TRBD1,CASSPRQGLADTQYF,TGTGCCAGCAGCCCTAGACAGGGGTTGGCAGATACGCAGTATTTT
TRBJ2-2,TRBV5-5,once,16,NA,CASSLGPSANTGELFF,TGTGCCAGCAGCTTGGGGCCTAGCGCGAACACCGGGGAGCTGTTTTTT
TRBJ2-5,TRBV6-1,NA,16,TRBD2,CASSERTSGSVWTQYF,TGTGCCAGCAGTGAAAGGACTAGCGGGTCGGTTTGGACCCAGTACTTC
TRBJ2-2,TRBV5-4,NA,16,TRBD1,CASSKGTGVYTGELFF,TGTGCCAGCAGCAAAGGGACAGGGGTATACACCGGGGAGCTGTTTTTT
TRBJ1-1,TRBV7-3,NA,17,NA,CASSLMHRTAPFGEAFF,TGTGCCAGCAGCTTAATGCACCGGACAGCCCCTTTTGGTGAAGCTTTCTTT
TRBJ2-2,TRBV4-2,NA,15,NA,CASSQEQSNTGELFF,TGTGCCAGCAGCCAAGAGCAGTCTAACACCGGGGAGCTGTTTTTT
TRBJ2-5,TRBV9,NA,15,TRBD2,CASSAAAGVGETQYF,TGTGCCAGCAGCGCCGCAGCGGGAGTGGGGGAGACCCAGTACTTC
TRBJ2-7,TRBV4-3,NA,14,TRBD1,CASSQETGRYEQYF,TGCGCCAGCAGCCAGGAGACAGGGAGATACGAGCAGTACTTC
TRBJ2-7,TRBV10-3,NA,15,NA,CAISDAQGSSYEQYF,TGTGCCATCAGTGATGCACAGGGTAGCTCCTACGAGCAGTACTTC
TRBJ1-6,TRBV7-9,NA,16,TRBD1,CASSLWSGTGNSPLHF,TGTGCCAGCAGCTTATGGTCCGGGACAGGAAATTCACCCCTCCACTTT
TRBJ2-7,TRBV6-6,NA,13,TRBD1,CASSYPGGLEQYF,TGTGCCAGCAGTTACCCAGGGGGCCTCGAGCAGTACTTC
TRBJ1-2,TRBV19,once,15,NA,CASSISRGGRYGYTF,TGTGCCAGTAGTATAAGTAGGGGGGGCAGATATGGCTACACCTTC
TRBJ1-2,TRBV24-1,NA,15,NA,CATSGRTRGDYGYTF,TGTGCCACCAGTGGGCGGACAAGGGGTGACTATGGCTACACCTTC
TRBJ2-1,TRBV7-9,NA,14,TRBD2,CASTHSGSVDEQFF,TGTGCCAGCACCCATAGCGGGAGCGTCGATGAGCAGTTCTTC
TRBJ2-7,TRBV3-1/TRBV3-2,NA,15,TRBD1,CASSQDGTGAYEQYF,TGTGCCAGCAGCCAAGATGGGACAGGGGCTTACGAGCAGTACTTC
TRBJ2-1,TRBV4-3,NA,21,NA,CASSQELKFITAGYSFDGQFF,TGCGCCAGCAGCCAAGAATTGAAGTTTATTACGGCGGGATATAGTTTCGATGGGCAGTTCTTC
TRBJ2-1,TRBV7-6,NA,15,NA,CASSSSRGSYNEQFF,TGTGCCAGCAGCTCTTCTAGGGGCTCCTACAATGAGCAGTTCTTC
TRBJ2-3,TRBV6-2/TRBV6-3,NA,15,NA,CASSYRSGNTDTQYF,TGTGCCAGCAGTTACCGTAGCGGTAACACAGATACGCAGTATTTT
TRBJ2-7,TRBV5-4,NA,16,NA,CASSTKGSGEGYEQYF,TGTGCCAGCAGCACAAAAGGCTCAGGGGAAGGCTACGAGCAGTACTTC
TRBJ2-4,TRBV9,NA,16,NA,CASSVGGQGAKNIQYF,TGTGCCAGCAGCGTAGGGGGGCAGGGAGCCAAAAACATTCAGTACTTC